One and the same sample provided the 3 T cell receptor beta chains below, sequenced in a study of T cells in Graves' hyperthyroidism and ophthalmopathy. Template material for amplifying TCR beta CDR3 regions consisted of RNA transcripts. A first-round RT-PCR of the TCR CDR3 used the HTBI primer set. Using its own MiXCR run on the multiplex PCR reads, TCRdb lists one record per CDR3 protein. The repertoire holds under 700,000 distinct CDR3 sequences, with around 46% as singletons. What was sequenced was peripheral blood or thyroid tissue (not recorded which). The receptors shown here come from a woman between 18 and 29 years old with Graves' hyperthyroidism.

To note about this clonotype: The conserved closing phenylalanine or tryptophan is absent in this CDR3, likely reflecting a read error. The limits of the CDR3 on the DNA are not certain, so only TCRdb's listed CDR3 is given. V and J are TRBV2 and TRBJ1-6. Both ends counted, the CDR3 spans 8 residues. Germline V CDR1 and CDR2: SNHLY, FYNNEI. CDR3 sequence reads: CASSEGYS.

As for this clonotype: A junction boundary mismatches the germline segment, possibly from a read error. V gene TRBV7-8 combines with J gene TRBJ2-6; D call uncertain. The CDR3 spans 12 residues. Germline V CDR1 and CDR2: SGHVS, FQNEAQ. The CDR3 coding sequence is TGTGCCAGCAGCTTAGTGGGGTACACTGAAGCTTTC. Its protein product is CASSLVGYTEAF.

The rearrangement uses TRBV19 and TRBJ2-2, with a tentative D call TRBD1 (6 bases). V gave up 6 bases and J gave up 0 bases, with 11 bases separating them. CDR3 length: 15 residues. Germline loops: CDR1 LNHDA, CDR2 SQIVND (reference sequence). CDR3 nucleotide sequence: TGTGCCAGTAGCAGGGACAATGCGAACACCGGGGAGCTGTTTTTT. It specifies CASSRDNANTGELFF.